The 9 T cell receptor beta chains given below trace back to one sample, sequenced in a study of CD8 T cells in ankylosing spondylitis. In TCRdb, the 5' RACE reads were re-called with MiXCR into one record per CDR3 protein. The table lists 250,000 or so distinct CDR3 sequences, around 25% of them singletons. Sequenced: blood, either unsorted or a sorted T cell fraction (not recorded which). These receptors were obtained from a male donor with ankylosing spondylitis or in good health (not recorded which).

The CDR3: CSARVSYEQYF. The CDR3 region has the DNA TGCAGTGCTAGAGTCTCCTACGAGCAGTACTTC. The J gene is TRBJ2-7, the V gene TRBV20-1, with D unresolved. Trimming took 1 base from V and 0 from J, leaving 1 base between them. The CDR3 length is 11 residues. Germline V gene data show CDR1 as DFQATT and CDR2 as SNEGSKA (reference sequence).

The chain has TRBV25-1 and TRBJ2-3, with TRBD1 identical over 11 bases. Trimming removed 5 bases from V and 4 bases from J; junction bases left unmatched: 8. The CDR3 is 16 residues long. In germline, CDR1 is MGHDK, CDR2 SYGVNS. The CDR3 nucleotides are TGTGCCAGCAGTCTTTCCGGGACAGGGGGTCCAGATACGCAGTATTTT. This gives the protein CASSLSGTGGPDTQYF.

This clonotype was seen at least ten times. The chain carries TRBV6-1 and TRBJ2-5; TRBD2 matches at 7 bases. Looked up from germline, CDR1 is MNHNS and CDR2 is SASEGT. V lost 1 base to trimming and J lost 6 bases; unmatched junction nucleotides: 5. This CDR3 comprises 14 residues. The CDR3 spells CASSEGGGKQTQYF. CDR3 coding DNA: TGTGCCAGCAGTGAAGGGGGGGGGAAACAGACCCAGTACTTC.

This clonotype was observed a few times. The V and J genes are TRBV9 and TRBJ2-3; D is uncertain. This CDR3 is built from 15 residues. Germline V gives CDR1 SGDLS, CDR2 YYNGEE. V lost 0 bases and J 0 bases, leaving 8 bases between the germline ends. The CDR3 sequence is CASSVVETSTDTQYF. The CDR3 bases are TGTGCCAGCAGCGTAGTCGAAACTAGCACAGATACGCAGTATTTT.

The V call is TRBV2, the J call TRBJ1-2; D is perhaps TRBD1 (5 bases). Germline V gives CDR1 SNHLY, CDR2 FYNNEI. Trimming pared 7 bases from V and 6 bases from J, leaving 18 bases between. CDR3 length equals 14 residues. The CDR3 is CASNIQHGGDGYTF. CDR3 DNA sequence: TGTGCCAGCAATATACAACACGGGGGGGATGGCTACACCTTC.

A note on this clonotype: A clone one base away is much larger, so this may be a read error. The V gene is TRBV10-3, the J gene TRBJ2-1; D is unclear. The CDR3 spans 14 residues. V was shortened by 4 bases and J by 6 bases, with 13 bases between the two germline ends. CDR1 is ENHRY and CDR2 is SYGVKD in the germline V gene. Here the CDR3 DNA reads TGTGCCATCAGTGCGGCCCTGGAGAGCAATGAGCAGTTCTTC. Residues: CAISAALESNEQFF.

This clonotype has at least ten counts. V is TRBV20-1 and J is TRBJ1-5; possible D gene TRBD1, 5 bases. Germline assignment: CDR1 DFQATT and CDR2 SNEGSKA (reference sequence). V was cut by 6 bases and J by 2 bases, with 11 bases left in between. The CDR3 length is 13 residues. CDR3 DNA sequence: TGCAGTGCCCGTTTGGGGGGCAATCAGCCCCAGCATTTT. This translates into CSARLGGNQPQHF.

This clonotype came up a few times. V usage is TRBV20-1 and J usage is TRBJ1-2; D is ambiguous. Germline V gene data show CDR1 as DFQATT and CDR2 as SNEGSKA (reference sequence). This CDR3 has 14 residues. Trimming left V 4 bases short and J 0 bases short, with 12 bases between. The CDR3 spells CSATVTSTNYGYTF. The CDR3 coding sequence is TGCAGTGCTACGGTCACCTCGACTAACTATGGCTACACCTTC.

The chain couples TRBV7-2 to TRBJ2-2; possibly TRBD1 or TRBD2 for D (5 bases each). Trimming removed 8 bases from V and 2 bases from J, with 12 bases in between. CDR3 size: 14 residues. Germline CDR1 reads SGHTA; CDR2 reads FQGNSA. The CDR3 DNA reads as TGTGCCAGCCGTCTTGGGGGAAACACCGGGGAGCTGTTTTTT. Translation gives CASRLGGNTGELFF.